Listed below are T cell receptor beta chains from one sample, sequenced in a study of blood T cell repertoires in COVID-19. Some clones are missing from TCRdb's copy, which holds only in-frame ones; the method was immunoSEQ multiplex PCR. The sample carries 200,000 or so clones, approximately 90% recorded once. Sequencing was done on a sample of peripheral blood. These receptors were taken from a man aged 65-85 years with active or convalescent COVID-19. CDR3s leave out the opening cysteine and the closing phenylalanine or tryptophan.

len	v_gene	j_gene	CDR3aa
11	TRBV7-2	TRBJ2-5	ASSTGRRETQY
14	TRBV12-2	TRBJ2-3	ASLKLAGGKPDTQY
15	TRBV15	TRBJ1-3	ATSRDPGGSSGNTIY
12	TRBV5-6	TRBJ2-1	ASSLVGGYNEQF
13	TRBV28	TRBJ1-2	ASSTPQGRTYGYT
12	TRBV10-3	TRBJ1-1	AISEKSIGTEAF
13	TRBV30	TRBJ1-3	AWSQGQTSGNTIY
14	TRBV23-1	TRBJ1-1	ASSQTGWDSYTEAF
11	TRBV6-5	TRBJ1-2	ASRRIPNYGYT
15	TRBV18	TRBJ1-3	ASSPATDRVRGNTIY
14	TRBV7-8	TRBJ1-5	ASSSWTGMSNQPQH
15	TRBV5-1	TRBJ1-4	ASSLKGQGAFNEKLF
13	TRBV5-4	TRBJ2-7	ASRPGQALSYEQY
9	TRBV29-1	TRBJ2-7	SGGEGYEQY
14	TRBV2	TRBJ2-7	ASLVIRDRGEYEQY
14	TRBV9	TRBJ2-2	ASSGRLALNTGELF
14	TRBV18	TRBJ2-3	ASSPTAESSTDTQY
11	TRBV6-6	TRBJ2-7	ASSYTQGVAVD
13	TRBV28	TRBJ1-2	ASRPHDRASYGYT
12	TRBV5-6	TRBJ1-5	ASRGTVSNQPQH
13	TRBV28	TRBJ1-4	ASSLPTGNSEKLF
12	TRBV6-6	TRBJ1-5	ASRGTLGNQPQH
16	TRBV3-1/TRBV3-2	TRBJ2-7	ASSQAGLRGGALDEQY
15	TRBV10-3	TRBJ1-2	AISFYRTGRANYGYT
13	TRBV21-1	TRBJ1-6	ASSKGRGQNSPLH
13	TRBV7-2	TRBJ2-1	ASSFSGGGHNEQF
14	TRBV15	TRBJ1-3	ATSRWDRVSGNTIY
13	TRBV19	TRBJ2-5	ASSISGSRQETQY
12	TRBV19	TRBJ1-5	ASSTASLNQPQH
9	TRBV28	TRBJ1-1	ASSFSTEAF
14	TRBV7-9	TRBJ2-5	ASSRGRQGQGETQY
13	TRBV5-4	TRBJ2-2	ASSPQLANTGELF
11	TRBV24-1	TRBJ1-2	ATSDLPGSGYT
11	TRBV14	TRBJ2-7	ASSQGLGSEQY
12	TRBV9	TRBJ2-7	ASSIGTAPYEQY
13	TRBV5-6	TRBJ1-2	ASRRTGSTVYGYT
13	TRBV19	TRBJ2-1	ASSIGTNLGGEQF
14	TRBV5-1	TRBJ1-1	ASSLGTGLLNTEAF
12	TRBV18	TRBJ2-7	ASSTGTSRAGQY
13	TRBV15	TRBJ1-5	ATSRATGFNQPQH
13	TRBV2	TRBJ2-1	ASSSDRVSYNEQF
12	TRBV6-5	TRBJ1-3	ASSPGRGGNTIY